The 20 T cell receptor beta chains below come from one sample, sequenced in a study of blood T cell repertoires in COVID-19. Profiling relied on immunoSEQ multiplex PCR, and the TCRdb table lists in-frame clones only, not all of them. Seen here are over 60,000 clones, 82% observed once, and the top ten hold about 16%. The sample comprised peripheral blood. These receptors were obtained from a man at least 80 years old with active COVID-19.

CDR3 bases: TGCAGCGTTGAGTCTTACCCGGGCTCTGGGGCCAACGTCCTGACTTTC. The encoded protein is CSVESYPGSGANVLTF. The rearrangement links TRBV29-1 to TRBJ2-6, with unresolved D. The CDR3 runs to 16 residues. The germline V gene has CDR1 SQVTM and CDR2 ANQGSEA. V was cut by 3 bases and J by 0 bases, with 12 bases left in between.

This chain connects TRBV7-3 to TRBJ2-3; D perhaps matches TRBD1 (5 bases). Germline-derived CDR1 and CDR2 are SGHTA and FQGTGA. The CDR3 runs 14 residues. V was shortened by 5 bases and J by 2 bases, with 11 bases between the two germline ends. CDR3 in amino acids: CASSLGHNTDTQYF. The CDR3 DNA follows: TGTGCCAGCAGCCTAGGACATAACACAGATACGCAGTATTTT. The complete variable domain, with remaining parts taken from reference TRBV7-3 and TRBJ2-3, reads GAGVSQTPSNKVTEKGKYVELRCDPISGHTALYWYRQSLGQGPEFLIYFQGTGAADDSGLPNDRFFAVRPEGSVSTLKIQRTERGDSAVYLCASSLGHNTDTQYFGPGTRLTVL.

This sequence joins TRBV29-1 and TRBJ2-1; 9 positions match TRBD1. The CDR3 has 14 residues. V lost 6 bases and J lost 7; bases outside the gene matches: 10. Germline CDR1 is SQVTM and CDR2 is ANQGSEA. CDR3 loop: CSVTGTGSRNEQFF. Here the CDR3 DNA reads TGCAGCGTAACCGGGACAGGGTCCAGGAATGAGCAGTTCTTC.

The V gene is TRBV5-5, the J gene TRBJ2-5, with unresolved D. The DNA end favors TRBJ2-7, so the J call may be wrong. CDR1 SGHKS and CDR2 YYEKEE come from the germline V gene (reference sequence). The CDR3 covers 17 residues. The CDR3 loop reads CASSLVGIKTRSYEQYF. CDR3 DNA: TGTGCCAGCAGCTTGGTGGGCATTAAGACACGCTCCTACGAGCAGTACTTC.

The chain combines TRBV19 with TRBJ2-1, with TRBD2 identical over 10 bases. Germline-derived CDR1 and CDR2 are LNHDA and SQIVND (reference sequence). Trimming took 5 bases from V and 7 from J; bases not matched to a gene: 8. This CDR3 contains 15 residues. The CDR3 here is CASSSSGRGRNEQFF. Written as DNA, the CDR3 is TGTGCCAGTAGTTCGAGCGGGAGGGGGAGAAATGAGCAGTTCTTC. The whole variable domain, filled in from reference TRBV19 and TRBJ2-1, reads DGGITQSPKYLFRKEGQNVTLSCEQNLNHDAMYWYRQDPGQGLRLIYYSQIVNDFQKGDIAEGYSVSREKKESFPLTVTSAQKNPTAFYLCASSSSGRGRNEQFFGPGTRLTVL.

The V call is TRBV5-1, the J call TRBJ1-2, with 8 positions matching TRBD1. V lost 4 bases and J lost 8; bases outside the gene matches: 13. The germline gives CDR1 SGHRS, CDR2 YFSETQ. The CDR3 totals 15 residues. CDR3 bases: TGCGCCAGCAGCATAATGACAGGGGAGGTAGAGGGCTACACCTTC. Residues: CASSIMTGEVEGYTF. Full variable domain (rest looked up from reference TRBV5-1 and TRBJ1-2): KAGVTQTPRYLIKTRGQQVTLSCSPISGHRSVSWYQQTPGQGLQFLFEYFSETQRNKGNFPGRFSGRQFSNSRSEMNVSTLELGDSALYLCASSIMTGEVEGYTFGSGTRLTVV.

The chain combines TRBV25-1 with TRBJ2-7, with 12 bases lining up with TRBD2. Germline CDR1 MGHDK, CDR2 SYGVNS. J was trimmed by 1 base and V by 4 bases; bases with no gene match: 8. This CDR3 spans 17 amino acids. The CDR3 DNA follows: TGTGCCAGCAGTGCGCTTTCTAGCGGGAGGGAATCCTACGAGCAGTACTTC. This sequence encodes CASSALSSGRESYEQYF.

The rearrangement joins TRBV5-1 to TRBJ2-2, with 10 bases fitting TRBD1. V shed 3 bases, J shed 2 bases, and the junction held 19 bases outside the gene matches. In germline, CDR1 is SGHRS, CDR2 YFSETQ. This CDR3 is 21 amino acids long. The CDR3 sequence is CASSYEPGQGPGGFNTGELFF. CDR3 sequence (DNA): TGCGCCAGCAGCTACGAACCGGGACAGGGGCCGGGTGGTTTTAACACCGGGGAGCTGTTTTTT.

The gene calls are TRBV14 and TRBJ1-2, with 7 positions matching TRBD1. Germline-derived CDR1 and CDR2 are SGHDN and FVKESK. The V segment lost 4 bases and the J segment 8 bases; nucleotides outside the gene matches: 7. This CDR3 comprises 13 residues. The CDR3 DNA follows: TGTGCCAGCAGCCGACAGGGAATTGACGGCTACACCTTC. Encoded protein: CASSRQGIDGYTF.

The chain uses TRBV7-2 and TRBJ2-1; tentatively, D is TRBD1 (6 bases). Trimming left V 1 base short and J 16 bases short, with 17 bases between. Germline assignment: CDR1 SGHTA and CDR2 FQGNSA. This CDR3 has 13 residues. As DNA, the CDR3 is TGTGCCAGCAGCTTAGAATCCGGCCAGACAGGTTTCTTC. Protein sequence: CASSLESGQTGFF.

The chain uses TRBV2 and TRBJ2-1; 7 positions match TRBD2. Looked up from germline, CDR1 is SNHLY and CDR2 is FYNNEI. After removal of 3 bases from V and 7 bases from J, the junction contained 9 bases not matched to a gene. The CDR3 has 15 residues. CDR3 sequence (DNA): TGTGCCAGCAGTGAGGCCGGGGGGTTAAAAAATGAGCAGTTCTTC. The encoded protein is CASSEAGGLKNEQFF. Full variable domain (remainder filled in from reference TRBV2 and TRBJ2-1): EPEVTQTPSHQVTQMGQEVILRCVPISNHLYFYWYRQILGQKVEFLVSFYNNEISEKSEIFDDQFSVERPDGSNFTLKIRSTKLEDSAMYFCASSEAGGLKNEQFFGPGTRLTVL.

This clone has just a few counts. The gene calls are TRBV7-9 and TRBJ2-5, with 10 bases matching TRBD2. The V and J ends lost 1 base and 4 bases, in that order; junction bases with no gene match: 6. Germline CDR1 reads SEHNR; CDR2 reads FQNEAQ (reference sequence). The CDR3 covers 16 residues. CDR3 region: CASSLVPAGGRETQYF. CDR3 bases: TGTGCCAGCAGCTTAGTCCCAGCGGGGGGGCGAGAGACCCAGTACTTC.

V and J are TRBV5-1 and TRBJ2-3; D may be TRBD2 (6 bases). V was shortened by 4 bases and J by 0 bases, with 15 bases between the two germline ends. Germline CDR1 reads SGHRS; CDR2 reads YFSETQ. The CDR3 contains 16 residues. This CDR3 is CASSPRGGTSTDTQYF. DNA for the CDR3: TGCGCCAGCAGCCCGCGAGGAGGGACCAGCACAGATACGCAGTATTTT.

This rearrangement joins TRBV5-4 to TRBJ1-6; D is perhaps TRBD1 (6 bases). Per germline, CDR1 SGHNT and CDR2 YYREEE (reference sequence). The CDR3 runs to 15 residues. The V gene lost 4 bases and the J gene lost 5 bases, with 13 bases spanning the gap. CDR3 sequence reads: CASSTQGFDNSPLHF. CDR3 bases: TGTGCCAGCAGCACACAGGGTTTCGATAATTCACCCCTCCACTTT.

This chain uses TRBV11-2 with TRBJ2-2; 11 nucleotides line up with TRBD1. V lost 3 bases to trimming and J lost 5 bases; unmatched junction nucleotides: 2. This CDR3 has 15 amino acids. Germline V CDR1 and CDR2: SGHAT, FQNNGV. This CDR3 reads CASSLDRGRTGELFF. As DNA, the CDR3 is TGTGCCAGCAGCTTGGACAGGGGGCGGACCGGGGAGCTGTTTTTT.

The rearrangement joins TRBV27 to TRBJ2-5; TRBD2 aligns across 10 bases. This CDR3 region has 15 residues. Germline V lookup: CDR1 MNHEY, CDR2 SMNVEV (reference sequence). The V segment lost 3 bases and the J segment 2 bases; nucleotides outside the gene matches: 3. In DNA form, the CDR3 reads TGTGCCAGCAGTTTGGGACTAGCGAGACAAGAGACCCAGTACTTC. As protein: CASSLGLARQETQYF.

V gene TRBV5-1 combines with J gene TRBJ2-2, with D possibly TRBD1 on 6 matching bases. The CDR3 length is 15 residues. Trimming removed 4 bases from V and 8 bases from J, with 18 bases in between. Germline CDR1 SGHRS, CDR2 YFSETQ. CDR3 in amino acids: CASSIGQRNTGELFF. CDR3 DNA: TGCGCCAGCAGCATAGGACAGAGAAATACTGGGGAGCTGTTTTTT.

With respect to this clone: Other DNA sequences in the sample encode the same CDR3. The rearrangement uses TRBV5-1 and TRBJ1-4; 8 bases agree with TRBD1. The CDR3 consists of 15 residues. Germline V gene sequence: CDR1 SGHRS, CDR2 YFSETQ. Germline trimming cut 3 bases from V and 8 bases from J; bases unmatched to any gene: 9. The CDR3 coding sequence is TGCGCCAGCAGCTCTCAGGGGGCGCGAGAGGAAAAACTGTTTTTT. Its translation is CASSSQGAREEKLFF.

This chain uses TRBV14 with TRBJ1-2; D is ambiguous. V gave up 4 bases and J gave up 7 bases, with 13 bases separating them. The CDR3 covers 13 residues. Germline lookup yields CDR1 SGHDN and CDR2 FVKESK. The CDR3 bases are TGTGCCAGCAGCCTGCACGGAGGGAGTGGCTACACCTTC. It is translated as CASSLHGGSGYTF.

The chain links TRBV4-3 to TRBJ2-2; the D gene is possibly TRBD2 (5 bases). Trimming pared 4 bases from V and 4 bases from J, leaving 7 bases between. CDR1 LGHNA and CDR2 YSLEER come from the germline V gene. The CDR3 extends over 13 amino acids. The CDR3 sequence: CASSRGVTGELFF. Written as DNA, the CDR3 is TGCGCCAGCAGCCGGGGAGTCACCGGGGAGCTGTTTTTT.